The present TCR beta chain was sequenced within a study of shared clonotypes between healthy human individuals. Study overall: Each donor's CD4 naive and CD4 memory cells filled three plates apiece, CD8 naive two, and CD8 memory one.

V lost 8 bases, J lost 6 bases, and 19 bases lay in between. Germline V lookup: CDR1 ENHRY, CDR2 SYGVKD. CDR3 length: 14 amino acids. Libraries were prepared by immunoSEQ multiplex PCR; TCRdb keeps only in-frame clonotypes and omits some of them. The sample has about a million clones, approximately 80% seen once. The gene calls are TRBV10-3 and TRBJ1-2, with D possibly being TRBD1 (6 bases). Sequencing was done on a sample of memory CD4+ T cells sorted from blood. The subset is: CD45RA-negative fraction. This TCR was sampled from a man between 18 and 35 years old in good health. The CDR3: CAIARQAGGDGYTF. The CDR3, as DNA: TGTGCCATCGCAAGACAGGCGGGAGGAGATGGCTACACCTTC.